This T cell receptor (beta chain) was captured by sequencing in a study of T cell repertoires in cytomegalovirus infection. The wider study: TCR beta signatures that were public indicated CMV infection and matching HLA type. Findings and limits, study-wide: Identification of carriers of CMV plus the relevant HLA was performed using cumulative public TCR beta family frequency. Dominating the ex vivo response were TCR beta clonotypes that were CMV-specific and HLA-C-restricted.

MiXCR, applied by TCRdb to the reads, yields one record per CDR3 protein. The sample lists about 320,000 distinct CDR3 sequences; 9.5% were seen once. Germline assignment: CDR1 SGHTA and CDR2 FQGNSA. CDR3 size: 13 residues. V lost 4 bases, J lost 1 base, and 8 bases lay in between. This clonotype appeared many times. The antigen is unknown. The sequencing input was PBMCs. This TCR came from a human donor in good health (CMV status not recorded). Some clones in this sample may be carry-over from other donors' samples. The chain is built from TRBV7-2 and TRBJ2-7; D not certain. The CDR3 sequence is CASSSGPSYEQYF. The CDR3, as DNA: TGTGCCAGCAGCTCGGGTCCTTCCTACGAGCAGTACTTC.